A selection of T cell receptor beta chains follows, all from one sample in a study of T cells in Graves' hyperthyroidism and ophthalmopathy. TCRdb ran MiXCR on the multiplex PCR reads and lists one entry per CDR3 protein. The sample holds hundreds of thousands of distinct CDR3 sequences, around a fifth seen once. Sequencing was carried out using blood. The receptors were sampled from a woman in her seventies with Graves' ophthalmopathy. Each CDR3 is given with its conserved first and last residue. The D gene is left open where the match is weak. Clone sizes are given selectively: once, few, many, or a class where the clone is expanded.

D gene	clone size	J gene	V gene	CDR3 DNA	CDR3 protein
-	many	TRBJ1-1	TRBV28	TGTGCCAGCAGTTTAAAAGGGAAGGCTGAAGCTTTCTTT	CASSLKGKAEAFF
-	many	TRBJ2-7	TRBV28	TGTGCCAGCAGTTTATGCGCAAGTCAGTGCGAGCAGTACTTC	CASSLCASQCEQYF
-	many	TRBJ1-2	TRBV14	TGTGCCAGCAGCCAAACCGACCGGGAGGGCTACACCTTC	CASSQTDREGYTF
-	many	TRBJ2-3	TRBV5-1	TGCGCCAGCAGGGGCGGTCTCACAGATACGCAGTATTTT	CASRGGLTDTQYF
TRBD1	few	TRBJ2-3	TRBV27	TGTGCCAGCAGTTTATTAGGACAGGGGGGCACAGATACGCAGTATTTT	CASSLLGQGGTDTQYF
TRBD2	few	TRBJ2-7	TRBV20-1	TGCAGTGCTAGAGAACCGGGGAGGGTCTACGTCGAGCAGTACTTC	CSAREPGRVYVEQYF
-	many	TRBJ1-2	TRBV12-5	TGTGCTAGTGCCCTGGTAGGGGATGGCTACACCTTC	CASALVGDGYTF
-	many	TRBJ1-1	TRBV6-1	TGTGCCAGCATACTCCAGGGCTTTCCTGAAGCTTTCTTT	CASILQGFPEAFF
-	-	TRBJ2-1	TRBV11-2	TGTGCCAGCAGCTTAGATTATCCCCCAGCGGCCTACAATGAGCAGTTCTTC	CASSLDYPPAAYNEQFF
-	many	TRBJ1-1	TRBV28	TGTGCCAGCAGTTCGGGACTCCCTGAAGCTTTCTTT	CASSSGLPEAFF
TRBD1	-	TRBJ2-1	TRBV30	TGTGCCGGGAGTCTCCGGGACAGGGTATACAATGAGCAGTTCTTC	CAGSLRDRVYNEQFF
-	few	TRBJ2-3	TRBV3-1	TGTGCCAGCAGCGTCGGGACAATACGCGATACGCAGTATTTT	CASSVGTIRDTQYF
TRBD1	many	TRBJ1-1	TRBV20-1	TGCAGTGCCCCGGGACAGGGAGACACTGAAGCTTTCTTT	CSAPGQGDTEAFF
-	-	TRBJ2-4	TRBV15	TGTGCCACCGCGACCTCTGGCCTAAACATTCAGTACTTC	CATATSGLNIQYF
-	many	TRBJ1-1	TRBV14	TGTGCCAGCAGCCAAGATTTCGCTGGGTCGGAAGCTTTCTTT	CASSQDFAGSEAFF
TRBD2	few	TRBJ2-1	TRBV20-1	TGCAGTGCTGACCCCGGGAGGTGGAATGAGCAGTTCTTC	CSADPGRWNEQFF
-	many	TRBJ1-1	TRBV7-2	TGTGCCAGCAGCTTATCCCGGGACCCGGGGAACACTGAAGCTTTCTTT	CASSLSRDPGNTEAFF
-	few	TRBJ2-3	TRBV9	TGTGCCAGCAGCTCAACGGTGAGGCTCACAGATACGCAGTATTTT	CASSSTVRLTDTQYF
-	few	TRBJ1-4	TRBV6-1	TGTGCCAGCAGCGACGGGGGTGCTAATGAAAAACTGTTTTTT	CASSDGGANEKLFF
TRBD1	-	TRBJ2-2	TRBV10-2	TGCGCCAGCAGGAGACAGGGTCCCGGGGAGCTGTTTTTT	CASRRQGPGELFF
TRBD2	-	TRBJ2-3	TRBV5-4	TGTGCCAGCAGCAGGGGACTAGCGGTCCCAGATACGCAGTATTTT	CASSRGLAVPDTQYF
TRBD2	few	TRBJ2-3	TRBV10-1	TGCGCCAGCAGTGAGTCGACTCGAGCGGGAGATCGCACGCAGTATTTT	CASSESTRAGDRTQYF
-	-	TRBJ1-2	TRBV29-1	TGCAGCGTTGAGGCCGGGGCGCGGGGCTACACCTTC	CSVEAGARGYTF
-	-	TRBJ2-1	TRBV30	TGTGCCTGGAGCTCGACCTCCTACAATGAGCAGTTCTTC	CAWSSTSYNEQFF
TRBD2	few	TRBJ2-2	TRBV7-8	TGTGCCAGCAGCTTAAGGGGCGGGAGACCCACCGGGGAGCTGTTTTTT	CASSLRGGRPTGELFF
TRBD1	once	TRBJ1-4	TRBV18	TGTGCCAGCTCACCACAGGGACAGGGGACTGAAAAACTGTTTTTT	CASSPQGQGTEKLFF
TRBD2	-	TRBJ2-3	TRBV6-1	TGTGCCAGCTTGGGACTAGCAGGCACAGATACGCAGTATTTT	CASLGLAGTDTQYF
-	-	TRBJ1-4	TRBV30	TGTGCCTGGAGTTTGGACGGAAGGGAAAAACTGTTTTTT	CAWSLDGREKLFF
-	many	TRBJ2-5	TRBV12-3/TRBV12-4	TGTGCCAGCAGTTTAAAGTTCGGGGGTTCGGAGACCCAGTACTTC	CASSLKFGGSETQYF
-	-	TRBJ2-3	TRBV3-1	TGTGCCAGCAGCCCCCCGGATCCCCTCACAGATACGCAGTATTTT	CASSPPDPLTDTQYF
-	-	TRBJ1-6	TRBV7-8	TGTGCCAGCAGCTTATTCCCACCGTATTCACCCCTCCACTTT	CASSLFPPYSPLHF
-	many	TRBJ2-5	TRBV7-3	TGTGCCAGCAGCTTAAGCTTGACGGAGACCCAGTACTTC	CASSLSLTETQYF
TRBD1	-	TRBJ1-4	TRBV3-1	TGTGCCAGCAGCCCTGGAGGGACAGCAACTAATGAAAAACTGTTTTTT	CASSPGGTATNEKLFF
-	many	TRBJ1-1	TRBV7-2	TGTGCCAGCAGCGTGGGCATAGGGCGCACTGAAGCTTTCTTT	CASSVGIGRTEAFF
TRBD1	-	TRBJ1-1	TRBV19	TGTGCCACCTCCGACAGGGGGCGGGGAGGGGGCACTGAAGCTTTCTTT	CATSDRGRGGGTEAFF
-	-	TRBJ1-2	TRBV7-2	TGTGCCAGCAGCTTAGGGGGTCCTAATGGCTACACCTTC	CASSLGGPNGYTF
-	-	TRBJ1-5	TRBV6-1	TGTGCCAGCAGCAAGGACAGTAGCAATCAGCCCCAGCATTTT	CASSKDSSNQPQHF
-	-	TRBJ2-5	TRBV7-2	TGTGCCGGCAGCTTAGGAGGGGAGACCCAGTACTTC	CAGSLGGETQYF
TRBD1	many	TRBJ1-2	TRBV10-3	TGTGCCATCAGAGATTTGGGACAGAACTATGGCTACACCTTC	CAIRDLGQNYGYTF
-	-	TRBJ2-5	TRBV7-3	TGTGCCAGCAGCCTTACACGGGGACAAGAGACCCAGTACTTC	CASSLTRGQETQYF
-	-	TRBJ1-5	TRBV6-2/TRBV6-3	TGTGCCAGCAGTTGGGGGGCGCAACAGCCCCAGCATTTT	CASSWGAQQPQHF
TRBD2	few	TRBJ2-3	TRBV5-1	TGCGCCAGCGAGGGCGGGAGTAGCGGTACGCAGTATTTT	CASEGGSSGTQYF
TRBD2	-	TRBJ2-3	TRBV6-4	TGTGCCAGCAGTCCTAGCGGGATACCAGATACGCAGTATTTT	CASSPSGIPDTQYF
-	many	TRBJ2-7	TRBV3-1	TGTGCCAGCAGCCAAACGGGGGAGCAGTACTTC	CASSQTGEQYF